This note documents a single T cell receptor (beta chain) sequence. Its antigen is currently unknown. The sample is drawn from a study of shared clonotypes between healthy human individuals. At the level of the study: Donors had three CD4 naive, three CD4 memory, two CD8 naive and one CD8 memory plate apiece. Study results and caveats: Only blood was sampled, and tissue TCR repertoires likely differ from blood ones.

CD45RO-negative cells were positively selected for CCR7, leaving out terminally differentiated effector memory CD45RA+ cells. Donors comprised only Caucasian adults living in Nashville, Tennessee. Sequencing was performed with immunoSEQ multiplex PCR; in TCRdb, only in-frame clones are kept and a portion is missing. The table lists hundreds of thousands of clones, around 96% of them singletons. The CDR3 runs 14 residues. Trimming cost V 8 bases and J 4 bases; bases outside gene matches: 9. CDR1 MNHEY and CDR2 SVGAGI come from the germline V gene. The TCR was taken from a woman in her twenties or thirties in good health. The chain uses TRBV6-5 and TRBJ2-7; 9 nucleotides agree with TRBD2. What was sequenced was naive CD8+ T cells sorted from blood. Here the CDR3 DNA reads TGTGCCAGCTTCTCCCTAGCGGGATCTTACGAGCAGTACTTC. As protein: CASFSLAGSYEQYF.